This T cell receptor (beta chain) was recovered during a study of T-cell reconstitution after alpha-beta-depleted transplantation in children. Overall study results and limits: Recipient T cells and thymic progenitors that survived gave rise to the high TCRbeta diversity observed at day 60 in some patients.

Ten or more counts support this clonotype. Its cognate antigen is unknown. Unique molecular identifiers were incorporated into the prepared TCRbeta library. One entry per CDR3 protein results from TCRdb running MiXCR on the PCR reads. Found here are a few hundred thousand distinct CDR3 sequences, roughly 7.1% of them singletons; the top ten hold approximately 6%. The CDR3 is made up of 15 amino acids. CDR1 is SGHTA, CDR2 FQGTGA, per germline. Trimming shortened V by 5 bases and J by 3 bases, and 14 bases separated the two germline ends. The material sequenced was PBMCs, taken before TCRalphabeta/CD19-depleted stem cell transplant. J is TRBJ2-1 and V is TRBV7-3; maybe TRBD2 (6 bases). The sequence was obtained from a boy aged 2-15 years with acute lymphoblastic leukemia, due to receive a stem cell transplant. For the CDR3, the DNA is TGTGCCAGCAGCACTCGACTAGGGGACTACAATGAGCAGTTCTTC. Its translation is CASSTRLGDYNEQFF.